These 32 T cell receptor beta chains were sequenced from one sample in a study of cytomegalovirus exposure and HLA in healthy donors. Primers: 60 Vbeta forward and 13 Jbeta reverse. Measured with immunoSEQ multiplex PCR; TCRdb has only the in-frame clones, and not every one. The repertoire holds about 190,000 clones, with approximately 75% as singletons. The sample was PBMCs. The receptors derive from a man younger than 40 in good health and CMV-seropositive.

The V call is TRBV4-2, the J call TRBJ2-1; TRBD2 matches at 11 bases. The V gene's germline CDR1 is LGHNA and CDR2 YNFKEQ. This CDR3 region has 19 residues. V trimming: 0 bases; J trimming: 5 bases; junction bases outside the gene matches: 12. This CDR3 reads CASSQDVAGGPRVDNEQFF. The CDR3 DNA reads as TGTGCCAGCAGCCAAGATGTAGCGGGAGGGCCTAGGGTAGACAATGAGCAGTTCTTC.

V gene TRBV11-2 combines with J gene TRBJ2-2, with D perhaps TRBD1 (6 bases). CDR1 and CDR2 from the germline V gene are SGHAT and FQNNGV. Trimming took 4 bases from V and 1 from J, leaving 10 bases between them. The CDR3 totals 15 residues. For the CDR3, the DNA is TGTGCCAGCAGCTCCGACAGGCGGAACACCGGGGAGCTGTTTTTT. Its translation is CASSSDRRNTGELFF.

This clone appeared a single time. This chain connects TRBV28 to TRBJ1-1, with 7 positions matching TRBD1. V trimming: 4 bases; J trimming: 1 base; junction bases outside the gene matches: 6. The CDR3 covers 15 residues. Per the germline V gene, CDR1 is MDHEN and CDR2 is SYDVKM. DNA for the CDR3: TGTGCCAGCAGTTACCTAACAGGGGCGAACACTGAAGCTTTCTTT. Encoded protein: CASSYLTGANTEAFF.

The CDR3 spells CASSPTDRNGYTF. The CDR3 DNA sequence: TGTGCCAGCAGCCCCACGGACAGGAATGGCTACACCTTC. The V and J genes are TRBV11-1 and TRBJ1-2; 7 nucleotides match TRBD1. After removal of 5 bases from V and 6 bases from J, the junction contained 6 bases not matched to a gene. Germline values: CDR1 SGHAT, CDR2 FQDESV (reference sequence). This CDR3 spans 13 amino acids.

The rearrangement uses TRBV29-1 and TRBJ2-1; possibly TRBD2 for D (6 bases). Trimming pared 1 base from V and 0 bases from J, leaving 13 bases between. This CDR3 is 16 amino acids long. The germline V gene has CDR1 SQVTM and CDR2 ANQGSEA. The DNA of the CDR3 is TGCAGCGTTGAAGGTCTAGCGCTTTCCTCCTACAATGAGCAGTTCTTC. Encoded protein: CSVEGLALSSYNEQFF.

The CDR3 DNA reads TGTGCCAGCAGCAGACAGGGGAAAGCCTACGAGCAGTACTTC. It yields the protein CASSRQGKAYEQYF. V and J are TRBV5-6 and TRBJ2-7, with 8 bases aligning to TRBD1. Trimming cost V 4 bases and J 2 bases; bases outside gene matches: 5. The CDR3 has 14 amino acids. Germline CDR1 and CDR2: SGHDT and YYEEEE. Full variable domain (rest looked up from reference TRBV5-6 and TRBJ2-7): DAGVTQSPTHLIKTRGQQVTLRCSPKSGHDTVSWYQQALGQGPQFIFQYYEEEERQRGNFPDRFSGHQFPNYSSELNVNALLLGDSALYLCASSRQGKAYEQYFGPGTRLTVT.

A word on this clone: Other DNA sequences of this sample code for an identical CDR3. V is TRBV18 and J is TRBJ1-1, with a tentative D call TRBD1 (5 bases). Germline V gene sequence: CDR1 KGHSH, CDR2 LQKENI. The CDR3 is made up of 13 amino acids. Trimming stripped 6 bases from V and 1 base from J, with 9 bases between. This CDR3 reads CASSPGQNTEAFF. In DNA, the CDR3 is TGTGCCAGCTCTCCCGGACAGAACACTGAAGCTTTCTTT.

The chain links TRBV18 to TRBJ1-3, with 7 bases aligning to TRBD1. The CDR3 consists of 19 residues. V trimming: 2 bases; J trimming: 1 base; junction bases outside the gene matches: 14. Germline V gene sequence: CDR1 KGHSH, CDR2 LQKENI. CDR3: CASSPFNAELTGSGNTIYF. CDR3 nucleotides: TGTGCCAGCTCACCATTCAACGCAGAGCTGACAGGGTCTGGAAACACCATATATTTT.

The V call is TRBV19, the J call TRBJ2-1; the match to TRBD2 covers 7 bases. This CDR3 has 17 amino acids. Germline V gives CDR1 LNHDA, CDR2 SQIVND (reference sequence). V was clipped by 5 bases and J by 4 bases; unmatched bases: 14. In DNA form, the CDR3 reads TGTGCCAGTAGTTCCCGTCGGCAGCGGGAAGAATACAATGAGCAGTTCTTC. Encoded protein: CASSSRRQREEYNEQFF.

This sequence joins TRBV7-6 and TRBJ2-5, with D possibly matching TRBD2 (6 bases). V gave up 0 bases and J gave up 3 bases, with 11 bases separating them. CDR1 is SGHVS, CDR2 FNYEAQ, per germline. This CDR3 has 15 residues. The CDR3 protein is CASSLAGGREETQYF. CDR3 DNA sequence: TGTGCCAGCAGCTTAGCGGGGGGACGGGAAGAGACCCAGTACTTC.

This chain uses TRBV5-1 with TRBJ2-7; 8 nucleotides match TRBD1. Per the germline V gene, CDR1 is SGHRS and CDR2 is YFSETQ. The CDR3 is 16 residues long. V shed 4 bases and J 0 bases; nucleotides not matched to a gene: 9. The CDR3 coding sequence is TGCGCCAGCAGCACACGACAGGGGTCTCTCTCCTACGAGCAGTACTTC. It is translated as CASSTRQGSLSYEQYF.

This rearrangement joins TRBV10-1 to TRBJ2-3, with TRBD1 identical over 9 bases. V dropped 3 bases and J dropped 2; count of bases not matched to a gene: 3. Germline V gene sequence: CDR1 WNHNN, CDR2 SYGVQD (reference sequence). CDR3 size: 15 residues. The CDR3, as DNA: TGCGCCAGCAGTGAAGGGACAGGGAACACAGATACGCAGTATTTT. Its protein is CASSEGTGNTDTQYF.

The rearrangement links TRBV6-6 to TRBJ2-5; D gene ambiguous. This CDR3 has 11 residues. V was pared by 5 bases and J by 5 bases, with 6 bases between. Looked up from germline, CDR1 is MNHNY and CDR2 is SVGAGI (reference sequence). The CDR3 spells CASSRVETQYF. For the CDR3, the DNA is TGTGCCAGCAGTCGCGTGGAGACCCAGTACTTC.

This rearrangement joins TRBV19 to TRBJ2-2; tentatively, D is TRBD2 (6 bases). The CDR3 length is 18 residues. Trimming left V 5 bases short and J 6 bases short, with 25 bases between. CDR1 and CDR2 (germline): LNHDA, SQIVND (reference sequence). CDR3 sequence (DNA): TGTGCCAGTAGTCCCCGTGTGCGGACTACTACTAACCCCGGGGAGCTGTTTTTT. Amino acid sequence: CASSPRVRTTTNPGELFF.

V gene TRBV7-3 combines with J gene TRBJ2-3; 8 bases are a match to TRBD2. The V segment lost 5 bases and the J segment 4 bases; nucleotides outside the gene matches: 5. The CDR3 spans 14 residues. The germline gives CDR1 SGHTA, CDR2 FQGTGA. The CDR3 region is CASSPGLAPDTQYF. The CDR3 nucleotides read TGTGCCAGCAGCCCCGGACTAGCCCCAGATACGCAGTATTTT.

This sequence joins TRBV4-1 and TRBJ2-7; weak D call: TRBD2 (6 bases). The V end was cut by 3 bases, the J end by 2 bases, with 14 bases between. This CDR3 comprises 15 residues. The germline CDR1 and CDR2 sequences are MGHRA and YSYEKL. This chain's CDR3 is CASSHPGGSPYEQYF. CDR3 DNA: TGCGCCAGCAGCCACCCCGGAGGGTCCCCCTACGAGCAGTACTTC.

This chain connects TRBV6-6 to TRBJ2-5; 9 bases match TRBD1. CDR1 MNHNY and CDR2 SVGAGI come from the germline V gene (reference sequence). CDR3 length: 16 amino acids. V gave up 2 bases and J gave up 4 bases; unmatched junction bases: 8. CDR3: CASSYTQGAVAETQYF. In DNA form, the CDR3 reads TGTGCCAGCAGTTACACACAGGGGGCAGTGGCAGAGACCCAGTACTTC.

V gene TRBV7-9 combines with J gene TRBJ1-3; TRBD1 aligns across 8 bases. J gave up 8 bases and V 5 bases, and 8 bases lay outside the gene matches. The germline CDR1 and CDR2 sequences are SEHNR and FQNEAQ (reference sequence). The CDR3 extends over 14 amino acids. The CDR3 is CASSVRDRLDTIYF. CDR3 bases: TGTGCCAGCAGCGTCCGGGACAGGTTGGACACCATATATTTT.

The chain joins TRBV6-5 to TRBJ2-5; D gene ambiguous. The length of the CDR3 is 14 residues. CDR1 MNHEY and CDR2 SVGAGI come from the germline V gene. Trimming shortened V by 6 bases and J by 2 bases, and 13 bases separated the two germline ends. The chain's CDR3 is CASRRSGIQETQYF. The CDR3 DNA sequence: TGTGCCAGCAGGCGTTCAGGAATTCAAGAGACCCAGTACTTC.

J is TRBJ2-5 and V is TRBV5-1; D may be TRBD1 (7 bases). The germline V and J ends were trimmed by 4 bases and 4 bases, with 14 bases remaining between them. The CDR3 spans 14 residues. Germline V gene lookup returns CDR1 SGHRS and CDR2 YFSETQ. The CDR3: CASSQYRGGETQYF. The CDR3, as DNA: TGCGCCAGCAGCCAGTACAGGGGAGGAGAGACCCAGTACTTC.

The count of this clone is one. The chain employs TRBV6-5 and TRBJ1-1; perhaps TRBD1 as D (5 bases). Per the germline V gene, CDR1 is MNHEY and CDR2 is SVGAGI. The CDR3 consists of 13 residues. Trimming stripped 6 bases from V and 7 bases from J, with 15 bases between. CDR3 region: CASSKEQEFEAFF. The CDR3 region has the DNA TGTGCCAGCAGCAAGGAACAGGAGTTTGAAGCTTTCTTT.

The chain couples TRBV11-3 to TRBJ2-1; D is possibly TRBD1 (5 bases). Germline lookup yields CDR1 SGHNT and CDR2 YENEEA. The CDR3 loop spans 14 amino acids. The V end was cut by 4 bases, the J end by 4 bases, with 11 bases between. The CDR3 sequence: CASSSGLAYNEQFF. CDR3 nucleotide sequence: TGTGCCAGCAGCTCAGGGCTGGCGTACAATGAGCAGTTCTTC.

The chain employs TRBV2 and TRBJ2-6, with a possible D match to TRBD1 (5 bases). Germline V gene sequence: CDR1 SNHLY, CDR2 FYNNEI. The CDR3 covers 15 residues. Trimming shortened V by 6 bases and J by 2 bases, and 11 bases separated the two germline ends. CDR3 loop: CASSRDLAGANVLTF. CDR3 sequence (DNA): TGTGCCAGCAGCAGGGATCTCGCTGGGGCCAACGTCCTGACTTTC.

V usage is TRBV5-1 and J usage is TRBJ2-3; tentatively, D is TRBD1 (6 bases). V lost 1 base and J lost 7, with 22 bases in between. The germline CDR1 and CDR2 sequences are SGHRS and YFSETQ. The CDR3 extends over 17 amino acids. CDR3 in amino acids: CASSLITDGTPGNTQYF. The CDR3 nucleotides are TGCGCCAGCAGCTTGATTACTGACGGGACACCGGGGAATACGCAGTATTTT. The full variable domain, with the rest looked up from reference TRBV5-1 and TRBJ2-3, is KAGVTQTPRYLIKTRGQQVTLSCSPISGHRSVSWYQQTPGQGLQFLFEYFSETQRNKGNFPGRFSGRQFSNSRSEMNVSTLELGDSALYLCASSLITDGTPGNTQYFGPGTRLTVL.

Only one count was recorded for this clone. This rearrangement joins TRBV2 to TRBJ2-5; D might be TRBD1 (6 bases). The germline CDR1 and CDR2 sequences are SNHLY and FYNNEI. The CDR3 consists of 15 residues. Between the trimmed V and J ends, which lost 2 bases and 4 bases, there was a span of 14 bases. CDR3 loop: CASSERGQGSETQYF. In DNA, the CDR3 is TGTGCCAGCAGTGAAAGGGGTCAGGGGTCAGAGACCCAGTACTTC.

This chain links TRBV15 with TRBJ2-7, with TRBD2 matching over 10 bases. Germline V gene lookup returns CDR1 LNHNV and CDR2 YYDKDF (reference sequence). The CDR3 spans 16 residues. The ends lost 2 bases at V and 6 bases at J; junction bases unmatched: 10. The DNA for the CDR3 is TGTGCCACCAGCAGAAATGGGCTAGCGGGAGCTTCCGAGCAGTACTTC. Residues: CATSRNGLAGASEQYF.

V is TRBV27 and J is TRBJ2-3; D is ambiguous. The CDR3 spans 12 residues. Trimming left V 5 bases short and J 4 bases short, with 7 bases between. Per germline, CDR1 MNHEY and CDR2 SMNVEV (reference sequence). The CDR3 is CASSPTSDTQYF. The DNA for the CDR3 is TGTGCCAGCAGTCCTACTTCAGATACGCAGTATTTT.

This clone was seen a single time. V is TRBV19 and J is TRBJ2-2; 7 bases line up with TRBD1. This CDR3 spans 15 amino acids. The germline V gene has CDR1 LNHDA and CDR2 SQIVND (reference sequence). V was pared by 3 bases and J by 5 bases, with 6 bases of the junction left unmatched. CDR3 DNA sequence: TGTGCCAGTAGTATCCGAAACAGGGGAACCGGGGAGCTGTTTTTT. Amino acids: CASSIRNRGTGELFF.

The chain links TRBV11-1 to TRBJ2-1; tentatively, D is TRBD1 (6 bases). V was trimmed by 1 base and J by 7 bases, leaving 14 bases between them. This CDR3 contains 15 residues. Germline V gene data show CDR1 as SGHAT and CDR2 as FQDESV (reference sequence). Here the CDR3 DNA reads TGTGCCAGCAGCTTAGGGCAGGGGATAACGAATGAGCAGTTCTTC. Translation: CASSLGQGITNEQFF. The variable domain in full, with the rest retrieved from reference TRBV11-1 and TRBJ2-1, is EAEVAQSPRYKITEKSQAVAFWCDPISGHATLYWYRQILGQGPELLVQFQDESVVDDSQLPKDRFSAERLKGVDSTLKIQPAELGDSAMYLCASSLGQGITNEQFFGPGTRLTVL.

This clone has a handful of counts. The rearrangement uses TRBV14 and TRBJ2-1, with 9 bases lining up with TRBD2. The V and J ends lost 4 bases and 4 bases, in that order; junction bases with no gene match: 2. Germline CDR1 reads SGHDN; CDR2 reads FVKESK. This CDR3 has 14 amino acids. Written as DNA, the CDR3 is TGTGCCAGCAGCCCTAGCGGGGTTTACAATGAGCAGTTCTTC. It is translated as CASSPSGVYNEQFF.

This sequence joins TRBV4-1 and TRBJ2-6; D might be TRBD2 (5 bases). Deletions cut 7 bases from V and 0 bases from J, with 16 bases between. The CDR3 loop spans 17 amino acids. Germline V gene lookup returns CDR1 MGHRA and CDR2 YSYEKL. The CDR3 DNA sequence: TGCGCCAGCACTCGGGAAGGGAGCCTCTCTGGGGCCAACGTCCTGACTTTC. Amino acids: CASTREGSLSGANVLTF.

The gene calls are TRBV27 and TRBJ2-5; 10 bases agree with TRBD1. TRBJ2-7 explains the end of the DNA better; the J call may be wrong. There are 16 residues in the CDR3. Germline V gene data show CDR1 as MNHEY and CDR2 as SMNVEV (reference sequence). CDR3 in DNA: TGTGCCAGCAGTCAACAGACAGGGGGCTACTCCTACGAGCAGTACTTC. This translates into CASSQQTGGYSYEQYF.